What follows are 17 T cell receptor beta chains derived from one specimen sequenced in a study of blood T cell repertoires in COVID-19. Using immunoSEQ multiplex PCR, the repertoire was profiled, and TCRdb retains in-frame clones only, with some absent. In the table there are a few hundred thousand clones, about nine tenths of which are singletons. Material for sequencing was peripheral blood. These receptors came from a young adult with COVID-19, enrolled during active disease.

V usage is TRBV10-2 and J usage is TRBJ2-3; 9 positions agree with TRBD2. This CDR3 is built from 16 residues. Germline lookup yields CDR1 WSHSY and CDR2 SAAADI. V lost 6 bases and J lost 3; bases outside the gene matches: 10. CDR3 DNA: TGCGCCAGCAGGGAGGTCGCTAGCGGGATAACAGATACGCAGTATTTT. This gives the protein CASREVASGITDTQYF.

The chain employs TRBV11-3 and TRBJ1-2; D possibly corresponds to TRBD1 (6 bases). The ends were cut back, 6 bases at V and 3 bases at J, with 17 bases in the middle. In germline, CDR1 is SGHNT, CDR2 YENEEA. The CDR3 spans 15 residues. The CDR3 nucleotides read TGTGCCAGCAGAATCGACAGGACGAGGTACTATGGCTACACCTTC. This encodes CASRIDRTRYYGYTF.

V and J are TRBV5-6 and TRBJ2-1; TRBD2 matches 12 bases. J gave up 9 bases and V 3 bases, and 4 bases lay outside the gene matches. The CDR3 consists of 14 residues. CDR1 is SGHDT and CDR2 is YYEEEE in the germline V gene. CDR3 loop: CASSSLAGGGEQFF. The CDR3 bases are TGTGCCAGCAGCTCCCTAGCGGGAGGGGGTGAGCAGTTCTTC.

V usage is TRBV5-1 and J usage is TRBJ2-1; 8 bases agree with TRBD2. CDR1 is SGHRS, CDR2 YFSETQ, per germline. The V gene end was trimmed by 4 bases and the J gene end by 4 bases; junction bases not matched to a gene: 4. This CDR3 is built from 14 residues. The DNA for the CDR3 is TGCGCCAGCAGCGGAGCGGGAGCTTACAATGAGCAGTTCTTC. It is translated as CASSGAGAYNEQFF.

This clone was seen only once. The chain uses TRBV5-4 and TRBJ2-7, with D possibly TRBD2 on 5 matching bases. Germline V gene sequence: CDR1 SGHNT, CDR2 YYREEE (reference sequence). The CDR3 is 16 amino acids. The V end lost 2 bases, the J end lost 2 bases, and 17 bases lay between the germline ends. The CDR3 bases are TGTGCCAGCAGCTTATTACTAGTTGGAAACCCCTACGAGCAGTACTTC. Its protein product is CASSLLLVGNPYEQYF.

The chain couples TRBV5-4 to TRBJ2-5, with D tentatively TRBD2 (6 bases). CDR1 and CDR2 from the germline V gene are SGHNT and YYREEE (reference sequence). The CDR3 is made up of 18 amino acids. Trimming removed 3 bases at V and 1 base at J, with 22 bases between. DNA for the CDR3: TGTGCCAGCAGCTCCCGCTTTGCGGGACTGGGGGGCCAAGAGACCCAGTACTTC. The encoded protein is CASSSRFAGLGGQETQYF.

The chain carries TRBV15 and TRBJ1-1; a possible D gene is TRBD1 (5 bases). Germline CDR1 LNHNV, CDR2 YYDKDF (reference sequence). V was shortened by 5 bases and J by 0 bases, with 7 bases between the two germline ends. The length of the CDR3 is 13 residues. As DNA, the CDR3 is TGTGCCACCAGCCGGGGGGTGAACACTGAAGCTTTCTTT. Translation: CATSRGVNTEAFF.

V gene TRBV5-1 combines with J gene TRBJ2-5; D may be TRBD1 (6 bases). Germline CDR1 is SGHRS and CDR2 is YFSETQ. This CDR3 comprises 13 residues. V was pared by 4 bases and J by 5 bases, with 12 bases between. CDR3 residues: CASSLGQRETQYF. The CDR3, as DNA: TGCGCCAGCAGCCTAGGACAGAGGGAGACCCAGTACTTC.

The chain recombines TRBV11-2 with TRBJ2-3; TRBD2 aligns across 8 bases. This CDR3 has 16 amino acids. The V gene's germline CDR1 is SGHAT and CDR2 FQNNGV. The V gene end was trimmed by 4 bases and the J gene end by 4 bases; junction bases not matched to a gene: 10. The CDR3 here is CASSYRGSGNADTQYF. CDR3 DNA sequence: TGTGCCAGCAGCTACCGCGGTAGCGGGAACGCAGATACGCAGTATTTT.

The chain has TRBV27 and TRBJ1-4; the match to TRBD1 covers 9 bases. CDR1 MNHEY and CDR2 SMNVEV come from the germline V gene (reference sequence). V trimming: 4 bases; J trimming: 8 bases; junction bases outside the gene matches: 8. The CDR3 loop spans 15 amino acids. The CDR3 DNA reads TGTGCCAGCAGTTCCCAACAGGGGGCAGAAGAAAAACTGTTTTTT. This codes for CASSSQQGAEEKLFF.

This clone occurred a few times. For the CDR3, the DNA is TGCAGCTTCTCGGACAGTATGAATCAGCCCCAGCATTTT. Protein product: CSFSDSMNQPQHF. The V gene is TRBV29-1, the J gene TRBJ1-5, with TRBD1 as a possible D gene (6 bases). The CDR3 totals 13 residues. V was trimmed by 8 bases and J by 4 bases, leaving 15 bases between them. Germline V gene sequence: CDR1 SQVTM, CDR2 ANQGSEA.

The rearrangement uses TRBV29-1 and TRBJ1-1; D remains ambiguous. This CDR3 is built from 13 residues. Trimming shortened V by 1 base and J by 11 bases, and 17 bases separated the two germline ends. CDR1 and CDR2 (germline): SQVTM, ANQGSEA. This CDR3 reads CSVEGQAAGGAFF. The CDR3 region has the DNA TGCAGCGTTGAAGGGCAGGCCGCGGGCGGGGCTTTCTTT.

To note about this clone: The junction departs from the called germline gene at one end, perhaps through a read error. The chain carries TRBV6-6 and TRBJ2-1; TRBD2 matches 8 bases. Germline V lookup: CDR1 MNHNY, CDR2 SVGAGI (reference sequence). CDR3 length: 15 residues. The CDR3 sequence is CASIYGEAGGNEQFF. CDR3 nucleotide sequence: TGTGCCAGCATTTACGGGGAGGCGGGAGGCAATGAGCAGTTCTTC.

The chain has TRBV10-3 and TRBJ1-1; D possibly corresponds to TRBD1 (5 bases). Germline CDR1 and CDR2: ENHRY and SYGVKD. The CDR3 is 13 residues long. The V end lost 9 bases, the J end lost 3 bases, and 14 bases lay between the germline ends. The CDR3, as DNA: TGTGCCATGGGGACGGGGACTCACACTGAAGCTTTCTTT. It codes for CAMGTGTHTEAFF.

The V and J genes are TRBV5-1 and TRBJ1-2, with 7 nucleotides matching TRBD1. After removal of 0 bases from V and 5 bases from J, the junction contained 7 bases not matched to a gene. This CDR3 region has 15 residues. Germline V gene sequence: CDR1 SGHRS, CDR2 YFSETQ. The CDR3 region has the DNA TGCGCCAGCAGCTTGGCGAGGGGGCTGGAGTATGGCTACACCTTC. Translated, it gives CASSLARGLEYGYTF.

This clone appeared once. The chain carries TRBV10-3 and TRBJ2-3; 8 nucleotides agree with TRBD2. Germline CDR1 and CDR2: ENHRY and SYGVKD. V shed 7 bases and J 2 bases; nucleotides not matched to a gene: 2. CDR3 size: 13 residues. Here the CDR3 DNA reads TGTGCCATCAACGGGGGGGACACAGATACGCAGTATTTT. This translates into CAINGGDTDTQYF.

This chain uses TRBV25-1 with TRBJ1-2; tentative D call: TRBD1 (6 bases). The CDR3 runs to 16 residues. CDR1 and CDR2 (germline): MGHDK, SYGVNS. The V end lost 3 bases, the J end lost 2 bases, and 16 bases lay between the germline ends. In nucleotides, the CDR3 is TGTGCCAGCAGTGATCCCGCAGGGGACGGCAACTATGGCTACACCTTC. Translation gives CASSDPAGDGNYGYTF.